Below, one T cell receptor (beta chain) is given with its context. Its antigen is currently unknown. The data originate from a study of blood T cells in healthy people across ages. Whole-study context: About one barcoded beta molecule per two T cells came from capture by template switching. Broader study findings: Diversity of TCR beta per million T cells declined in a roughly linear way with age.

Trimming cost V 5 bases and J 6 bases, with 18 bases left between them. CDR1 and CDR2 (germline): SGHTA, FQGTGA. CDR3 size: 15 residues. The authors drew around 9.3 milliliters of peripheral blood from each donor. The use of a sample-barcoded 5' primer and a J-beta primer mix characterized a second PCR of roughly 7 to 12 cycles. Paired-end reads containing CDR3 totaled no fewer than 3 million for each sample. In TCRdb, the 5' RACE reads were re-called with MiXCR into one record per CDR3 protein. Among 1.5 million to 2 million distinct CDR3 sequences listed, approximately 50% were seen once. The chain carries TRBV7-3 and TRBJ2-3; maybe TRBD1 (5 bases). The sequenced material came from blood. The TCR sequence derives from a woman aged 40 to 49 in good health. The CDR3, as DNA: TGTGCCAGCAGCCTAAAGTTGGGGCAGACCGATACGCAGTATTTT. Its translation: CASSLKLGQTDTQYF.